This T cell receptor (beta chain) was captured in a study of blood T cell repertoires in COVID-19. Overall study: Samples representing acute and convalescent COVID-19 were sourced from the United States, Italy and Spain. From T cells, B-cell-depleted T cells, or PBMCs came the material, which was cDNA or gDNA.

As originally analysed: Estimated nucleated cell counts came from reference gene primer amplification. Data came from immunoSEQ multiplex PCR; TCRdb stores just in-frame clones and leaves some out. The V and J calls and clone size come from that table; D and trimming were worked out from the DNA. The table lists about 120,000 clones, 88% of them singletons. The CDR3 has 15 amino acids. CDR1 and CDR2 from the germline V gene are MGHRA and YSYEKL. V dropped 4 bases and J dropped 2; count of bases not matched to a gene: 3. The sequencing sample was made of peripheral blood. The sequence came from a woman between 45 and 65 years old with acute or convalescent COVID-19. The chain is built from TRBV4-1 and TRBJ2-3; 10 bases agree with TRBD2. CDR3 in amino acids: CASSLGLADTDTQYF. CDR3 nucleotide sequence: TGCGCCAGCAGCCTCGGACTAGCGGACACAGATACGCAGTATTTT.